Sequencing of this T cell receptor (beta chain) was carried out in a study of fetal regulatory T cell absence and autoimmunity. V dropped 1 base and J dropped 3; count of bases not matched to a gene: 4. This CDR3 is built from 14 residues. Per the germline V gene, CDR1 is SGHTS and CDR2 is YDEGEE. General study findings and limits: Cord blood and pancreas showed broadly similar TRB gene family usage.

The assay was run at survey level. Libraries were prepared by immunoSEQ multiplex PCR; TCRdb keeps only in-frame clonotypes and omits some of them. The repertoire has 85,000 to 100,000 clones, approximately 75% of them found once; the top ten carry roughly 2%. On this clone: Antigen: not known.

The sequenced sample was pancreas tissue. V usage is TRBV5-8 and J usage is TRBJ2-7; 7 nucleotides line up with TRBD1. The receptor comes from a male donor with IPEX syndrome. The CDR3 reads CASSLRSGGYEQYF. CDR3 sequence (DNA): TGTGCCAGCAGCTTGAGATCAGGGGGCTACGAGCAGTACTTC.